This T cell receptor beta chain was documented in a study of CD8+CD57+ T cells in acquired aplastic anemia. Study findings and constraints: Controls did not differ significantly from patients in CD8+ Simpson's diversity. Approximately 27 CD8+ CDR3 sequences occurred in both the patients and the controls.

In patients chosen for sequencing, flow cytometry had shown CD8+CD57+ cell expansion. Among the patients, none had received any therapy at the time of blood sampling. Of note for this clonotype: The antigen remains undetermined.

CDR1 and CDR2 from the germline V gene are LNHNV and YYDKDF (reference sequence). CDR3 length equals 15 residues. The J segment lost 1 base and the V segment lost 3 bases, leaving 6 bases of the junction unmatched. Genomic DNA templated the TCR beta VDJ and CDR3 profiling. Each CDR3 protein is one row after TCRdb ran MiXCR on the reads. The data hold over 150,000 distinct CDR3 sequences, with 71% observed a single time. The clonotype was recovered from a human donor with aplastic anemia. Material: sorted CD4+, CD8+, or CD8+CD57+ T cells (not recorded which) from PBMCs. The chain carries TRBV15 and TRBJ2-7; 7 bases are a match to TRBD1. The CDR3 loop reads CATSRGTASSYEQYF. The CDR3 DNA reads TGTGCCACCAGCAGGGGGACAGCATCGTCCTACGAGCAGTACTTC. The full variable domain, rest sourced from reference TRBV15 and TRBJ2-7, is DAMVIQNPRYQVTQFGKPVTLSCSQTLNHNVMYWYQQKSSQAPKLLFHYYDKDFNNEADTPDNFQSRRPNTSFCFLDIRSPGLGDTAMYLCATSRGTASSYEQYFGPGTRLTVT.